These 29 T cell receptor beta chains originate from one sample sequenced in a study of blood T cells in healthy people across ages (dated by TCRdb to about 2015). The library was built by means of 5' RACE. Instrument used: Illumina HiSeq 2500. The second PCR ran for roughly 6 to 11 cycles and used a J-beta primer mix along with a sample-barcoded 5' primer. TCRdb reran the public reads through fastp at Q25 and MiXCR, keeping productive beta chains. Merged by CDR3 protein, the rows form single entries marked with the most common genes and DNA. A total of about 800,000 distinct CDR3 sequences appear in this sample, about 46% of them only once. The ten largest clones represent roughly 20% of the sample. Source material: blood. The receptors were gathered from a man aged 80 or over in good health.

Regarding this clonotype: One end of the junction fails to match germline, which may point to a read error. This sequence joins TRBV10-3 and TRBJ2-7; the D is unclear. Germline V gene lookup returns CDR1 ENHRY and CDR2 SYGVKD. This CDR3 has 13 residues. The CDR3 loop reads CAIGELGPYEQYF. As DNA, the CDR3 is TGTGCCATCGGTGAGCTAGGCCCCTACGAGCAGTACTTC.

This clonotype was seen repeatedly, ten times or more. This chain joins TRBV12-3 or TRBV12-4 and TRBJ2-5; the D gene could be TRBD1 or TRBD2 (6 bases each). V lost 6 bases and J 4 bases, leaving 15 bases between the germline ends. The CDR3 totals 14 residues. The CDR3 nucleotides are TGTGCCAGCAGCCAGGGGACTCCGCGAGAGACCCAGTACTTC. As protein: CASSQGTPRETQYF.

Regarding this clonotype: Just one base apart from a much larger clone, this may be a read error. The rearrangement uses TRBV20-1 and TRBJ2-7, with 9 bases fitting TRBD1. The V gene's germline CDR1 is DFQATT and CDR2 SNEGSKA (reference sequence). This CDR3 has 14 residues. The trim removed 5 bases at V and 12 bases at J, leaving 17 bases unmatched. CDR3 loop: CSALPGQGKQTLYF. The CDR3 nucleotides read TGCAGTGCTCTCCCGGGACAGGGTAAACAGACCCTGTACTTC.

This clonotype was detected a few times. J is TRBJ2-5 and V is TRBV20-1; D is unclear. Gene TRBJ2-7 matches the end of the DNA better, so the J call may be wrong. The germline gives CDR1 DFQATT, CDR2 SNEGSKA (reference sequence). The CDR3 is 15 residues long. The CDR3 nucleotides read TGCAGTGCTAGAGATCAGATTGGCTTAAGATACGAGCAGTACTTC. Its translation is CSARDQIGLRYEQYF.

The chain uses TRBV5-1 and TRBJ2-1; 9 bases match TRBD2. Germline CDR1 is SGHRS and CDR2 is YFSETQ. The CDR3 extends over 16 amino acids. The V and J ends lost 4 bases and 2 bases, in that order; junction bases with no gene match: 7. DNA for the CDR3: TGCGCCAGCAGCCAAGGCGGGGGGGGAACCTACAATGAGCAGTTCTTC. Its protein product is CASSQGGGGTYNEQFF. Variable domain in full (rest from reference TRBV5-1 and TRBJ2-1): KAGVTQTPRYLIKTRGQQVTLSCSPISGHRSVSWYQQTPGQGLQFLFEYFSETQRNKGNFPGRFSGRQFSNSRSEMNVSTLELGDSALYLCASSQGGGGTYNEQFFGPGTRLTVL.

A word on this clonotype: One junction end does not reproduce the germline sequence, and a read error may be involved. V usage is TRBV27 and J usage is TRBJ2-4; either TRBD1 or TRBD2 may supply D (5 bases each). Germline V gene sequence: CDR1 MNHEY, CDR2 SMNVEV (reference sequence). CDR3 length: 16 residues. This chain's CDR3 is CASSSQGPGAKNIQYF. CDR3 bases: TGTGCCAGCAGTTCCCAGGGACCCGGAGCCAAGAACATTCAGTACTTC.

This clonotype showed up just once. This chain connects TRBV5-1 to TRBJ2-7; 9 positions match TRBD1. Germline V gene lookup returns CDR1 SGHRS and CDR2 YFSETQ. CDR3 size: 15 residues. Trimming at V came to 5 bases and at J to 4 bases, leaving 10 bases not matched to a gene. The CDR3 DNA follows: TGCGCCAGCAGGTCAGGTCCGGGACAGGGTTACGAGCAGTACTTC. This sequence encodes CASRSGPGQGYEQYF.

The rearrangement links TRBV20-1 to TRBJ2-3; TRBD1 might be the D (6 bases). Trimming shortened V by 0 bases and J by 5 bases, and 18 bases separated the two germline ends. The CDR3 extends over 16 amino acids. Germline lookup yields CDR1 DFQATT and CDR2 SNEGSKA (reference sequence). The CDR3 DNA reads TGCAGTGCTAGAGATTTACGCAGGGGTAGTGTAGATACGCAGTATTTT. Protein product: CSARDLRRGSVDTQYF.

The chain links TRBV20-1 to TRBJ2-3; 9 bases align to TRBD2. The CDR3 contains 20 residues. Per the germline V gene, CDR1 is DFQATT and CDR2 is SNEGSKA (reference sequence). V was pared by 3 bases and J by 1 base, with 20 bases of the junction left unmatched. The CDR3 loop reads CSARSPGTSRIRYGTDTQYF. Written as DNA, the CDR3 is TGCAGTGCTAGGTCCCCCGGGACTAGCCGAATTCGTTACGGCACAGATACGCAGTATTTT.

The CDR3 nucleotides read TGTGCCAGCAGCTGGGGGGGACAGGGCTGGGAAGCTTTCTTT. This gives the protein CASSWGGQGWEAFF. The rearrangement joins TRBV7-2 to TRBJ1-1, with TRBD1 matching over 9 bases. This CDR3 spans 14 amino acids. The trim removed 4 bases at V and 8 bases at J, leaving 8 bases unmatched. CDR1 is SGHTA, CDR2 FQGNSA, per germline.

The chain combines TRBV19 with TRBJ2-1; D is tentatively TRBD1 or TRBD2 (6 bases each). The germline V gene encodes CDR1 LNHDA and CDR2 SQIVND (reference sequence). The length of the CDR3 is 17 residues. Trimming shortened V by 3 bases and J by 9 bases, and 24 bases separated the two germline ends. CDR3 sequence reads: CASSISWGAILSGEQFF. In DNA form, the CDR3 reads TGTGCCAGTAGTATTTCTTGGGGGGCGATCTTGTCCGGTGAGCAGTTCTTC.

The chain employs TRBV29-1 and TRBJ2-5; the D is unclear. The CDR3 runs to 15 residues. Trimming cost V 1 base and J 7 bases, with 19 bases left between them. CDR1 and CDR2 (germline): SQVTM, ANQGSEA. For the CDR3, the DNA is TGCAGCGTTGAAGCCGGAACAGCCCCCCTGGGGACCCAGTACTTC. Amino acids: CSVEAGTAPLGTQYF.

The chain couples TRBV29-1 to TRBJ2-7; 9 nucleotides match TRBD1. CDR3 length: 14 residues. Per the germline V gene, CDR1 is SQVTM and CDR2 is ANQGSEA. After removal of 1 base from V and 2 bases from J, the junction contained 3 bases not matched to a gene. Here the CDR3 reads CSVEVGTGTYEQYF. The CDR3 DNA reads as TGCAGCGTTGAAGTGGGGACAGGGACCTACGAGCAGTACTTC.

The chain couples TRBV7-7 to TRBJ2-1; D may correspond to TRBD1 or TRBD2 (7 bases each). Germline V lookup: CDR1 SSHAT, CDR2 FNYEAQ (reference sequence). The CDR3 sequence is 15 residues long. V lost 4 bases, J lost 7 bases, and 17 bases lay in between. Here the CDR3 DNA reads TGTGCCAGCAGCTCCACAGGGGTCGGGGGGAATGAGCAGTTCTTC. Its translation is CASSSTGVGGNEQFF.

V gene TRBV7-2 combines with J gene TRBJ2-7; possibly TRBD1 for D (5 bases). The ends were cut back, 1 base at V and 2 bases at J, with 15 bases in the middle. CDR1 SGHTA and CDR2 FQGNSA come from the germline V gene. This CDR3 region has 16 residues. The DNA for the CDR3 is TGTGCCAGCAGCTTAGGCGAAGGTAGGGGAACCTACGAGCAGTACTTC. This encodes CASSLGEGRGTYEQYF.

This clonotype was found a few times. This chain uses TRBV7-8 with TRBJ2-1; D is unclear. V was cut by 1 base and J by 8 bases, with 6 bases left in between. CDR1 and CDR2 from the germline V gene are SGHVS and FQNEAQ. This CDR3 spans 12 amino acids. The CDR3 protein is CASSLVWDEQFF. The CDR3 DNA reads as TGTGCCAGCAGCTTAGTCTGGGATGAGCAGTTCTTC.

The V call is TRBV29-1, the J call TRBJ2-3, with 13 bases that match TRBD2. CDR1 SQVTM and CDR2 ANQGSEA come from the germline V gene. V trimming: 7 bases; J trimming: 6 bases; junction bases outside the gene matches: 10. The CDR3 contains 15 residues. The CDR3 DNA sequence: TGCAGCGCCACCGGGACTAGCGGGACCAGGGATACGCAGTATTTT. As protein: CSATGTSGTRDTQYF.

This chain connects TRBV7-3 to TRBJ2-3; 10 nucleotides line up with TRBD1. Germline V gene sequence: CDR1 SGHTA, CDR2 FQGTGA. V lost 5 bases and J lost 6; bases outside the gene matches: 11. CDR3 size: 16 residues. For the CDR3, the DNA is TGTGCCAGCAGCGGAAACAGACAGGGGGCAGGGGATACGCAGTATTTT. Protein product: CASSGNRQGAGDTQYF.

The J gene is TRBJ1-6, the V gene TRBV12-3 or TRBV12-4; D is perhaps TRBD1 (5 bases). V lost 6 bases, J lost 6 bases, and 12 bases lay in between. The CDR3 is 14 residues long. The CDR3 loop is CASRATAGNSPLHF. For the CDR3, the DNA is TGTGCCAGCAGGGCGACAGCTGGTAATTCACCCCTCCACTTT.

This chain joins TRBV20-1 and TRBJ2-7; perhaps TRBD1 as D (6 bases). Trimming removed 5 bases from V and 3 bases from J, with 14 bases in between. The V gene's germline CDR1 is DFQATT and CDR2 SNEGSKA (reference sequence). CDR3 size: 13 residues. This CDR3 is CSAPSDSLYEQYF. Here the CDR3 DNA reads TGCAGTGCTCCCTCGGACAGTCTCTACGAGCAGTACTTC.

This clonotype turned up a few times. The chain combines TRBV7-9 with TRBJ2-2, with 11 bases that match TRBD1. CDR1 is SEHNR, CDR2 FQNEAQ, per germline (reference sequence). This CDR3 has 15 residues. The J segment lost 7 bases and the V segment lost 2 bases, leaving 3 bases of the junction unmatched. DNA for the CDR3: TGTGCCAGCAGCTTAACGGACAGGGGGCACGGGGAGCTGTTTTTT. This codes for CASSLTDRGHGELFF.

The chain recombines TRBV7-2 with TRBJ2-1; perhaps TRBD1 as D (6 bases). The CDR3 length is 14 residues. V lost 5 bases and J lost 8, with 16 bases in between. The germline V gene has CDR1 SGHTA and CDR2 FQGNSA. DNA of the CDR3: TGTGCCAGCAGCCCAGACAGGCGGTCCTATGAGCAGTTCTTC. Translated, it gives CASSPDRRSYEQFF.

The rearrangement links TRBV29-1 to TRBJ2-1, with TRBD2 matching over 9 bases. The CDR3 covers 15 residues. Trimming at V came to 3 bases and at J to 3 bases, leaving 6 bases not matched to a gene. Germline V gene data show CDR1 as SQVTM and CDR2 as ANQGSEA. The CDR3 here is CSVESLAGHYNEQFF. Here the CDR3 DNA reads TGCAGCGTTGAGTCACTAGCGGGCCACTACAATGAGCAGTTCTTC.

The rearrangement joins TRBV19 to TRBJ1-1; D is uncertain. The CDR3 consists of 14 residues. Germline V gene lookup returns CDR1 LNHDA and CDR2 SQIVND (reference sequence). Trimming pared 5 bases from V and 1 base from J, leaving 11 bases between. CDR3 region: CASSPRTTNTEAFF. The CDR3 DNA reads TGTGCCAGTAGTCCTAGGACGACGAACACTGAAGCTTTCTTT.

V and J are TRBV12-3 or TRBV12-4 and TRBJ1-1, with D perhaps TRBD1 (6 bases). The CDR3 extends over 13 amino acids. Trimming took 5 bases from V and 7 from J, leaving 14 bases between them. The CDR3 DNA reads as TGTGCCAGCAGTACGGGGACAAAGTTTGAAGCTTTCTTT. Translated: CASSTGTKFEAFF.

The CDR3 spells CASTGAPFQPQHF. The CDR3 coding sequence is TGTGCCAGCACGGGAGCACCATTTCAGCCCCAGCATTTT. The chain uses TRBV12-3 or TRBV12-4 and TRBJ1-5; D is unresolved. Trimming removed 7 bases at V and 6 bases at J, with 13 bases between. The CDR3 contains 13 residues.

This clonotype was found a few times. The chain recombines TRBV12-3 or TRBV12-4 with TRBJ2-1, with TRBD2 matching 7 bases. The V and J ends lost 1 base and 2 bases, in that order; junction bases with no gene match: 5. This CDR3 region has 16 residues. The CDR3 region is CASSLGAGVAYNEQFF. For the CDR3, the DNA is TGTGCCAGCAGTTTAGGGGCGGGAGTGGCCTACAATGAGCAGTTCTTC.

This rearrangement joins TRBV4-3 to TRBJ2-3; either TRBD1 or TRBD2 may fit D (5 bases each). The V and J ends lost 4 bases and 4 bases respectively, with 15 bases between them. Germline assignment: CDR1 LGHNA and CDR2 YSLEER. The CDR3 loop spans 15 amino acids. The CDR3 sequence: CASSPRARGPDTQYF. The CDR3 nucleotides read TGCGCCAGCAGCCCCAGAGCGAGGGGTCCAGATACGCAGTATTTT.

This clonotype showed up just a few times. V and J are TRBV6-5 and TRBJ1-1, with TRBD1 matching over 10 bases. Per germline, CDR1 MNHEY and CDR2 SVGAGI. The CDR3 is made up of 14 amino acids. V trimming: 8 bases; J trimming: 5 bases; junction bases outside the gene matches: 8. The CDR3 sequence: CASGRPGQGTEAFF. The CDR3 DNA reads as TGTGCCAGCGGTAGACCGGGACAGGGGACTGAAGCTTTCTTT.